A single sample gave rise to the 3 T cell receptor beta chains below, sequenced in a study of blood T cell repertoires in COVID-19. Clones were read by immunoSEQ multiplex PCR, and TCRdb kept only the in-frame ones, dropping some. There are a few hundred thousand clones in the sample; 87% occur only once, and just under 9% lies in the top ten. Material: PBMCs or T cells enriched from blood (not recorded which). These receptors were obtained from a woman aged 18 to 35 who had recovered from COVID-19.

V and J are TRBV2 and TRBJ1-2, with 11 bases lining up with TRBD1. Germline lookup yields CDR1 SNHLY and CDR2 FYNNEI. This CDR3 is 14 amino acids long. The J segment lost 8 bases and the V segment lost 6 bases, leaving 8 bases of the junction unmatched. The CDR3 DNA sequence: TGTGCCAGCAGCGGACAGGGGGCGCCTGGAGGCTACACCTTC. This sequence encodes CASSGQGAPGGYTF.

V usage is TRBV29-1 and J usage is TRBJ1-1, with D perhaps matching TRBD1 (5 bases). V was pared by 3 bases and J by 1 base, with 9 bases between. This CDR3 spans 13 amino acids. Germline V gene lookup returns CDR1 SQVTM and CDR2 ANQGSEA. CDR3 nucleotides: TGCAGCGTTGAGCGGGGGGGGAACACTGAAGCTTTCTTT. This gives the protein CSVERGGNTEAFF. The variable domain in full, with the rest retrieved from reference TRBV29-1 and TRBJ1-1, is SAVISQKPSRDICQRGTSLTIQCQVDSQVTMMFWYRQQPGQSLTLIATANQGSEATYESGFVIDKFPISRPNLTFSTLTVSNMSPEDSSIYLCSVERGGNTEAFFGQGTRLTVV.

The chain has TRBV19 and TRBJ2-7; a possible D gene is TRBD1 (6 bases). The CDR3 totals 13 residues. Per the germline V gene, CDR1 is LNHDA and CDR2 is SQIVND (reference sequence). Trimming removed 4 bases from V and 6 bases from J, with 13 bases in between. The CDR3 region has the DNA TGTGCCAGTAGTAGGTCCAGGGGTGGCGAGCAGTACTTC. Its translation: CASSRSRGGEQYF. Using reference TRBV19 and TRBJ2-7 for the parts outside the CDR3, the full variable domain is DGGITQSPKYLFRKEGQNVTLSCEQNLNHDAMYWYRQDPGQGLRLIYYSQIVNDFQKGDIAEGYSVSREKKESFPLTVTSAQKNPTAFYLCASSRSRGGEQYFGPGTRLTVT.